The 20 T cell receptor beta chains presented below share a single source sample, sequenced in a study of T-cell memory formation after mild COVID-19. Each CDR3 protein is one row after TCRdb ran MiXCR on the 5' RACE reads. The sample contains about 210,000 distinct CDR3 sequences, about 10% of which appear only once. Source material: PBMCs or a T cell subset sorted from them (not recorded which). All receptors come from a man younger than 35 who had mild COVID-19 (a few samples of this study predate the infection). Cell type and time point are not known.

This clonotype has a count of ten or more. The chain is built from TRBV15 and TRBJ1-5, with TRBD1 matching over 9 bases. The V gene's germline CDR1 is LNHNV and CDR2 YYDKDF (reference sequence). V was clipped by 3 bases and J by 5 bases; unmatched bases: 5. CDR3 length: 15 amino acids. CDR3 protein: CATSSYDRGDQPQHF. CDR3 coding DNA: TGTGCCACCAGCAGTTACGACAGGGGGGATCAGCCCCAGCATTTT.

This clonotype was picked up a small number of times. The chain is built from TRBV5-1 and TRBJ2-7, with TRBD2 matching 8 bases. This CDR3 contains 15 residues. Germline values: CDR1 SGHRS, CDR2 YFSETQ. The V and J ends lost 0 bases and 1 base, in that order; junction bases with no gene match: 3. CDR3 nucleotide sequence: TGCGCCAGCAGCTTGGCTTTAGCGGGGTCCTACGAGCAGTACTTC. Amino acid sequence: CASSLALAGSYEQYF.

The V and J genes are TRBV12-3 or TRBV12-4 and TRBJ2-2; 7 bases agree with TRBD1. V gave up 6 bases and J gave up 6 bases; unmatched junction bases: 7. This CDR3 contains 14 residues. In DNA, the CDR3 is TGTGCCAGCAGATTACAGGGGACGGCCGGGGAGCTGTTTTTT. Amino acids: CASRLQGTAGELFF.

This clonotype has just a few counts. V is TRBV12-3 or TRBV12-4 and J is TRBJ2-4; TRBD1 matches at 8 bases. The ends lost 3 bases at V and 8 bases at J; junction bases unmatched: 9. CDR3 size: 15 residues. CDR3 sequence reads: CASSFGQGWKDIQYF. The CDR3 DNA reads as TGTGCCAGCAGTTTCGGACAGGGATGGAAGGACATTCAGTACTTC.

V gene TRBV7-9 combines with J gene TRBJ2-5, with 9 bases fitting TRBD1. V lost 4 bases to trimming and J lost 4 bases; unmatched junction nucleotides: 7. The CDR3 has 15 residues. Looked up from germline, CDR1 is SEHNR and CDR2 is FQNEAQ (reference sequence). The CDR3: CASSSQGQGLETQYF. CDR3 nucleotides: TGTGCCAGCAGCTCCCAGGGACAGGGATTAGAGACCCAGTACTTC.

This clonotype was recorded at least ten times. This chain joins TRBV7-9 and TRBJ2-2; the D call may be TRBD1 or TRBD2 (5 bases each). The CDR3 totals 14 residues. Germline loops: CDR1 SEHNR, CDR2 FQNEAQ (reference sequence). V gave up 5 bases and J gave up 6 bases, with 13 bases separating them. The CDR3 loop reads CASSPGTSAGELFF. CDR3 DNA: TGTGCCAGCAGCCCCGGGACCTCGGCCGGGGAGCTGTTTTTT.

The V and J genes are TRBV19 and TRBJ2-1; 10 positions agree with TRBD1. CDR3 length equals 13 residues. The germline CDR1 and CDR2 sequences are LNHDA and SQIVND (reference sequence). Losses at the gene ends were 8 bases for V and 9 bases for J; bases not matched to a gene: 7. The CDR3 coding sequence is TGTGCCAGTTATGACAGGGGGCTGGGTGAGCAGTTCTTC. Protein product: CASYDRGLGEQFF.

V usage is TRBV12-3 or TRBV12-4 and J usage is TRBJ1-5, with D possibly TRBD1 on 6 matching bases. CDR3 length equals 14 residues. V lost 5 bases and J 7 bases, leaving 15 bases between the germline ends. CDR3 loop: CASSHNRVGQPQHF. For the CDR3, the DNA is TGTGCCAGCAGTCACAACAGGGTCGGGCAGCCCCAGCATTTT.

This clonotype was recorded a few times. The V gene is TRBV10-3, the J gene TRBJ2-1; D gene ambiguous. This CDR3 contains 13 residues. Germline CDR1 reads ENHRY; CDR2 reads SYGVKD. V lost 0 bases, J lost 8 bases, and 8 bases lay in between. Here the CDR3 reads CAISESANHEQFF. For the CDR3, the DNA is TGTGCCATCAGTGAGTCGGCTAACCATGAGCAGTTCTTC.

This clonotype was counted ten times or more. This chain joins TRBV9 and TRBJ2-7; the D gene is possibly TRBD1 (5 bases). The V end lost 0 bases, the J end lost 4 bases, and 14 bases lay between the germline ends. The CDR3 runs to 15 residues. CDR1 SGDLS and CDR2 YYNGEE come from the germline V gene. The CDR3 region is CASSVVARAPYEQYV. The CDR3, as DNA: TGTGCCAGCAGCGTAGTGGCCAGGGCCCCTTACGAGCAGTACGTC.

This clonotype was seen ten or more times. CDR3 in DNA: TGCGCCAGCAGCTTGGGACAGTCCTACGAGCAGTACTTC. It translates to CASSLGQSYEQYF. This sequence joins TRBV5-1 and TRBJ2-7; perhaps TRBD1 as D (5 bases). Germline V lookup: CDR1 SGHRS, CDR2 YFSETQ. The CDR3 covers 13 residues. V was shortened by 0 bases and J by 1 base, with 5 bases between the two germline ends.

This clonotype showed up just a few times. The V gene is TRBV5-1, the J gene TRBJ1-6; 8 nucleotides align to TRBD1. This CDR3 has 17 residues. V gave up 4 bases and J gave up 5 bases; unmatched junction bases: 11. The germline V gene has CDR1 SGHRS and CDR2 YFSETQ. The CDR3 spells CASSVVLTGEHNSPLHF. The CDR3 nucleotides are TGCGCCAGCAGCGTAGTACTGACAGGGGAACATAATTCACCCCTCCACTTT. The entire variable domain, with the rest obtained from reference TRBV5-1 and TRBJ1-6, is as follows: KAGVTQTPRYLIKTRGQQVTLSCSPISGHRSVSWYQQTPGQGLQFLFEYFSETQRNKGNFPGRFSGRQFSNSRSEMNVSTLELGDSALYLCASSVVLTGEHNSPLHFGNGTRLTVT.

The chain links TRBV5-1 to TRBJ2-7; tentative D call: TRBD1 (6 bases). V lost 4 bases, J lost 7 bases, and 9 bases lay in between. In germline, CDR1 is SGHRS, CDR2 YFSETQ. CDR3 length: 11 amino acids. The CDR3 protein is CASSAGVEQYF. The CDR3 DNA reads as TGCGCCAGCAGCGCAGGGGTGGAGCAGTACTTC.

The V call is TRBV7-9, the J call TRBJ1-1; D gene unclear. Looked up from germline, CDR1 is SEHNR and CDR2 is FQNEAQ (reference sequence). V shed 4 bases and J shed 1 base, with 10 bases lying between them. The length of the CDR3 is 14 residues. The CDR3 protein is CASSSLNGNTEAFF. The CDR3 region has the DNA TGTGCCAGCAGCTCCCTTAACGGGAACACTGAAGCTTTCTTT.

The V and J genes are TRBV7-6 and TRBJ2-1, with TRBD1 matching 8 bases. V was pared by 0 bases and J by 3 bases, with 4 bases of the junction left unmatched. Germline V gene data show CDR1 as SGHVS and CDR2 as FNYEAQ. This CDR3 is 16 amino acids long. CDR3 region: CASSLAPGQGYNEQFF. Here the CDR3 DNA reads TGTGCCAGCAGCTTAGCGCCCGGACAGGGCTACAATGAGCAGTTCTTC.

This clonotype was counted only a few times. This chain joins TRBV24-1 and TRBJ2-2; D remains ambiguous. Per germline, CDR1 KGHDR and CDR2 SFDVKD. V lost 0 bases and J 6 bases, leaving 13 bases between the germline ends. The CDR3 totals 16 residues. Written as DNA, the CDR3 is TGTGCCACCAGTGATTTGGCAGGAATTGGTCCCGGGGAGCTGTTTTTT. This translates into CATSDLAGIGPGELFF.

The V and J genes are TRBV20-1 and TRBJ2-7; D not certain. This CDR3 is 14 amino acids long. Trimming left V 1 base short and J 3 bases short, with 13 bases between. Germline CDR1 is DFQATT and CDR2 is SNEGSKA (reference sequence). CDR3 sequence (DNA): TGCAGTGCTAGAGCCCATCCTCTCCGCTACGAGCAGTACGTC. It encodes CSARAHPLRYEQYV.

This clonotype turned up a few times. The V and J genes are TRBV5-1 and TRBJ2-5; no clear D. CDR3 size: 12 residues. V lost 5 bases and J 0 bases, leaving 5 bases between the germline ends. Germline V gene data show CDR1 as SGHRS and CDR2 as YFSETQ. CDR3 DNA: TGCGCCAGCAGGGCGCACCAAGAGACCCAGTACTTC. Translating it yields CASRAHQETQYF.

The chain couples TRBV29-1 to TRBJ2-1; TRBD2 aligns across 7 bases. Germline CDR1 SQVTM, CDR2 ANQGSEA. The V gene end was trimmed by 3 bases and the J gene end by 4 bases; junction bases not matched to a gene: 6. This CDR3 is 14 amino acids long. CDR3 nucleotides: TGCAGCGTTGAGGGAGGGGCTGGGTACAATGAGCAGTTCTTC. Protein product: CSVEGGAGYNEQFF.

The chain links TRBV7-3 to TRBJ2-5, with D uncertain. CDR3 length: 14 amino acids. Trimming shortened V by 2 bases and J by 4 bases, and 11 bases separated the two germline ends. CDR1 and CDR2 from the germline V gene are SGHTA and FQGTGA. The CDR3 nucleotides read TGTGCCAGCAGCTTACTAGGGAAGGGAGAGACCCAGTACTTC. Amino acid sequence: CASSLLGKGETQYF.